Listed below are T cell receptor beta chains from one sample, sequenced in a study of beta chain features in type 1 diabetes. TCRdb's copy holds only in-frame clones and misses some; the assay was immunoSEQ multiplex PCR. The repertoire includes roughly 180,000 clones, around 13% of them detected once, and 0.62% sits in the top ten. Sequenced input: central memory CD4+ T cells from blood. These receptors all come from a woman under 30 in good health. The conserved cysteine and the conserved F or W are not part of the CDR3 here.

CDR3 protein,V gene,J gene
ASGDGRGYGYT,TRBV27,TRBJ1-2
ASSDSSGQSSYEQY,TRBV7-9,TRBJ2-7
ASSLTSGSVEQF,TRBV6-5,TRBJ2-1
ASSLQRGTYEQY,TRBV28,TRBJ2-7
ASSVHTGGGELF,TRBV25-1,TRBJ2-2
ASSVVIGGAVYNEQF,TRBV9,TRBJ2-1
ASSLRRTSHYNEQF,TRBV5-6,TRBJ2-1
SVGRGGLAETQY,TRBV29-1,TRBJ2-5
ASSPRRTTTYEQY,TRBV18,TRBJ2-7
ASSLGDRAEKLF,TRBV5-1,TRBJ1-4